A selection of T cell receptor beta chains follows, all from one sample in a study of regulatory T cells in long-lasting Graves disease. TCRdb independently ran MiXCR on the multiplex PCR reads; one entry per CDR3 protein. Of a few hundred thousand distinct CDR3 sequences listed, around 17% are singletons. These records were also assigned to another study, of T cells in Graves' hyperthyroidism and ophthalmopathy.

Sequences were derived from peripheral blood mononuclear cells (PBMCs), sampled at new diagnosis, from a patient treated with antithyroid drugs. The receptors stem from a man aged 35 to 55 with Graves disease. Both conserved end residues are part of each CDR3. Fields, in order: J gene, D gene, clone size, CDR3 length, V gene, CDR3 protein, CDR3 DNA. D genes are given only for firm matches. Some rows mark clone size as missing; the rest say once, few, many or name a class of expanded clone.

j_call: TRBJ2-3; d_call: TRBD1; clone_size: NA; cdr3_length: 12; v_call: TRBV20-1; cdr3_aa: CSAAGQADTQYF; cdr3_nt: TGCAGTGCTGCAGGACAGGCAGATACGCAGTATTTT
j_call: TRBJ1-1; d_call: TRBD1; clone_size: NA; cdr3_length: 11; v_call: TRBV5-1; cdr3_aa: CASKGAGEAFF; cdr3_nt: TGCGCCAGCAAGGGGGCCGGAGAAGCTTTCTTT
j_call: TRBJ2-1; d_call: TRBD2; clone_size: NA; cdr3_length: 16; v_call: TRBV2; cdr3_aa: CASSFRTSGIYNEQFF; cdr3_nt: TGTGCCAGCAGTTTCCGGACTAGCGGGATATACAATGAGCAGTTCTTC
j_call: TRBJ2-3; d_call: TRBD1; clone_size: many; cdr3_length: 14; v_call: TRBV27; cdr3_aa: CASSLGQYTDTQYF; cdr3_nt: TGTGCCAGCAGTTTGGGACAGTACACAGATACGCAGTATTTT
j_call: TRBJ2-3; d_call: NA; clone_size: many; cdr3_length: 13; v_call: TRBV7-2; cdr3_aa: CASSLARRDTQYF; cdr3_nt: TGTGCCAGCAGCTTAGCGAGGCGGGATACGCAGTATTTT
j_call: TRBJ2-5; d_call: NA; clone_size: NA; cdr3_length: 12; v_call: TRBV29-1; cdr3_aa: CSVEWQRETQYF; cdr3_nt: TGCAGCGTTGAGTGGCAGCGGGAGACCCAGTACTTC
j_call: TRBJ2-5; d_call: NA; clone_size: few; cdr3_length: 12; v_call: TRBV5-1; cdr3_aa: CASSFGKETQYF; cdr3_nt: TGCGCCAGCAGCTTTGGGAAAGAGACCCAGTACTTC
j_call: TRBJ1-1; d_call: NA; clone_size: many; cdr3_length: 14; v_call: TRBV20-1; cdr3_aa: CSARDHRDPTEAFF; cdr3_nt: TGCAGTGCTAGAGATCATCGAGACCCCACTGAAGCTTTCTTT
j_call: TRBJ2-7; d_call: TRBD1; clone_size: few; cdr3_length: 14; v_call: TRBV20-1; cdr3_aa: CSARLQGASYEQYF; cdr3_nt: TGCAGTGCTAGACTACAGGGGGCTAGCTACGAGCAGTACTTC
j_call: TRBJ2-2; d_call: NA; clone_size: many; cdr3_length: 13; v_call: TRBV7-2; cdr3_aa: CASSLLDTGELFF; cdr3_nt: TGTGCCAGCAGCTTACTAGACACCGGGGAGCTGTTTTTT
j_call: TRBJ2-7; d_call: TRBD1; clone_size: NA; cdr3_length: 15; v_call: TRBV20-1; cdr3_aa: CSATPLGTGVYEQYF; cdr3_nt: TGCAGTGCTACACCCTTGGGGACAGGGGTCTACGAGCAGTACTTC
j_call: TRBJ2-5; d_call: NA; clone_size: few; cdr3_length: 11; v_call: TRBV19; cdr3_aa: CASRGDETQYF; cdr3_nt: TGTGCCAGTAGGGGCGATGAGACCCAGTACTTC
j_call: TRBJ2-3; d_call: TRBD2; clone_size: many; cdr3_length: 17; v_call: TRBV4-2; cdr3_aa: CASSTRTSGVYTDTQYF; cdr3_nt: TGTGCCAGCAGCACCCGGACTAGCGGGGTGTACACAGATACGCAGTATTTT
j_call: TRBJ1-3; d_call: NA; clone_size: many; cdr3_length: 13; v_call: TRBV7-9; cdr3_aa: CASSLAGHYTIYF; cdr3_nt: TGTGCCAGCAGCTTAGCAGGACATTACACCATATATTTT
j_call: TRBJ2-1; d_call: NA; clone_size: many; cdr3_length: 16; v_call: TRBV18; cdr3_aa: CASSPRDPWDGGEQFF; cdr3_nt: TGTGCCAGCTCACCGCGAGACCCCTGGGACGGCGGTGAGCAGTTCTTC
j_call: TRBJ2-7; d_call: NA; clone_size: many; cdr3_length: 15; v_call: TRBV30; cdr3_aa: CACQFRDGLSYEQYF; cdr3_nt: TGTGCCTGCCAATTCCGGGACGGACTCTCCTACGAGCAGTACTTC
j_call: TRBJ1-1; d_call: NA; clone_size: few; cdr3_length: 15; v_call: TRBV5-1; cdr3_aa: CASSLSGAVGTEAFF; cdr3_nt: TGCGCCAGCAGCTTGTCGGGGGCGGTGGGGACTGAAGCTTTCTTT
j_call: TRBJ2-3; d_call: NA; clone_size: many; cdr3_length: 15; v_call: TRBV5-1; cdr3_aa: CASSLALQGYDTQYF; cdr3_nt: TGCGCCAGCAGCTTGGCCCTGCAGGGTTACGATACGCAGTATTTT
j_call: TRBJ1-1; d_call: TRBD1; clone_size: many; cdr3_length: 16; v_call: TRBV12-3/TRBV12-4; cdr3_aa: CASTLGAGGSSAEAFF; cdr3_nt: TGTGCCAGCACTCTAGGGGCAGGGGGCTCATCAGCTGAAGCTTTCTTT
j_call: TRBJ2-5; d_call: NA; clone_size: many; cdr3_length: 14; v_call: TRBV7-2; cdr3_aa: CASSLSGQGKTQYF; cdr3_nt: TGCGCCAGCAGCTTAAGCGGGCAGGGAAAGACCCAGTACTTC
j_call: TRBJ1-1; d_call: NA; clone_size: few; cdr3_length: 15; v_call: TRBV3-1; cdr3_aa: CASSPRQNMNTEAFF; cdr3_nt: TGTGCCAGCAGCCCCCGACAGAATATGAACACTGAAGCTTTCTTT
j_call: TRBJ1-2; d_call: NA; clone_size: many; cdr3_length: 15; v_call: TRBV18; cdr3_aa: CASSTSVSENYGYTF; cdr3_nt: TGTGCCAGCTCAACCTCGGTGTCGGAGAACTATGGCTACACCTTC
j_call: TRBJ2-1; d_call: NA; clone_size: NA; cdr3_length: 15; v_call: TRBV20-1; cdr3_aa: CSAPSRDFPYNEQFF; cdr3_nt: TGCAGTGCTCCATCCCGGGACTTCCCCTACAATGAGCAGTTCTTC
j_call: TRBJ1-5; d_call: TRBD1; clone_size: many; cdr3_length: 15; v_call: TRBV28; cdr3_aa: CASKLGGPGKQPQHF; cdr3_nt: TGTGCCAGCAAATTAGGGGGCCCAGGGAAACAGCCCCAGCATTTT
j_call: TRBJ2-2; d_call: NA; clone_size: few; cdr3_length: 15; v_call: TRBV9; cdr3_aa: CASSVEGLAAGELFF; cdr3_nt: TGTGCCAGCAGCGTAGAGGGTCTCGCCGCCGGGGAGCTGTTTTTT
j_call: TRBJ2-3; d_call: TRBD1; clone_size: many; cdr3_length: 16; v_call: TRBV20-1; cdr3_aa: CSARGIPGTVTDTQYF; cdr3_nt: TGCAGTGCTAGAGGCATACCTGGGACAGTCACAGATACGCAGTATTTT
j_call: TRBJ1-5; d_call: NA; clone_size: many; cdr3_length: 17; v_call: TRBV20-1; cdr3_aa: CSAMGGQGEPGNQPQHF; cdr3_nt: TGCAGTGCTATGGGGGGGCAAGGGGAGCCTGGGAATCAGCCCCAGCATTTT
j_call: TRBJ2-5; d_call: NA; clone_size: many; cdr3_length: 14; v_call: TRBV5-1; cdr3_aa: CASSLGHSQETQYF; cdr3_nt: TGCGCCAGCAGCTTGGGACACAGCCAAGAGACCCAGTACTTC
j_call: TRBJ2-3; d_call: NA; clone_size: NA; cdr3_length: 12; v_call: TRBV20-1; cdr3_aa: CSAIIRADTQYF; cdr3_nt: TGCAGTGCTATCATCAGGGCAGATACGCAGTATTTT
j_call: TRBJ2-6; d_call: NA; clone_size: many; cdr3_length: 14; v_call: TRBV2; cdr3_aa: CASRRGSGANVLTF; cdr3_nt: TGTGCCAGCAGAAGGGGCAGTGGGGCCAACGTCCTGACTTTC
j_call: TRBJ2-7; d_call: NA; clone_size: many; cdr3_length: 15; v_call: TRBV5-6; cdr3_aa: CASSLGSGWAYEQYF; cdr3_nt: TGTGCCAGCAGCTTGGGATCAGGATGGGCCTACGAGCAGTACTTC
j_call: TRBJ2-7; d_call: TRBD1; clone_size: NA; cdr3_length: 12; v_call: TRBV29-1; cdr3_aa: CSVDWTGGWQYF; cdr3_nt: TGCAGCGTCGACTGGACAGGGGGTTGGCAGTACTTC
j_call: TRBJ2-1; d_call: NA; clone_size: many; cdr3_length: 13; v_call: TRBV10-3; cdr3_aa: CAISESRDNEQFF; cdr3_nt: TGTGCCATCAGTGAGTCTAGGGATAATGAGCAGTTCTTC
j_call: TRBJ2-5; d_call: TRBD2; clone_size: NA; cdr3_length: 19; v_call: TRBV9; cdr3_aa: CASSVGPSGGPSWEETQYF; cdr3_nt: TGTGCCAGCAGCGTAGGTCCTAGCGGGGGCCCCTCGTGGGAAGAGACCCAGTACTTC
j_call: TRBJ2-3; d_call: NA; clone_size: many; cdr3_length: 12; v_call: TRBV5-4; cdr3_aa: CASSLDAGTQYF; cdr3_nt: TGTGCCAGCAGCTTGGATGCGGGTACGCAGTATTTT